What follows describes a single TCR beta chain. The germline V and J ends were trimmed by 4 bases and 7 bases, with 13 bases remaining between them. This CDR3 spans 13 amino acids. Per the germline V gene, CDR1 is MDHEN and CDR2 is SYDVKM. The data are from a study of blood T cell repertoires in COVID-19. Study background: Acute-phase and convalescent COVID-19 samples originated in the United States, Italy and Spain.

Under the authors' procedure: Using reference gene primer amplification, nucleated cell counts were estimated. Assay used: immunoSEQ multiplex PCR; TCRdb lists only in-frame clones, some missing. Clonal size and the V and J genes are those of that table, whereas D and trimming came from the DNA. This table has 65,000 to 90,000 clones, around 90% appearing once. The source is a man aged 30 to 39 with acute or convalescent COVID-19. This rearrangement joins TRBV28 to TRBJ1-2; TRBD1 is a possible D gene (5 bases). Source material: peripheral blood. CDR3 loop: CASSYQGIGGYTF. The CDR3 nucleotides are TGTGCCAGCAGTTATCAGGGAATAGGTGGCTACACCTTC.